This TCR beta chain derives from a study of tumor and adjacent non-tumor tissue in lung cancer. TCRbeta libraries were built with three rounds of nested PCR, modified from ARM-PCR. TCRdb passed the multiplex PCR reads through MiXCR, listing each CDR3 protein once. The table lists fewer than 85,000 distinct CDR3 sequences, more than 70% of them singletons. The template was RNA from unsorted bulk tissue. The sequence was collected from a man in his sixties with non-small cell lung cancer. The sample was lung tumor tissue.

The CDR3 loop reads CSVAEDLSNEQFF. CDR3 nucleotides: TGCAGCGTTGCGGAGGATCTCAGCAATGAGCAGTTCTTC. The V and J genes are TRBV29-1 and TRBJ2-1, with D perhaps TRBD2 (5 bases). Germline values: CDR1 SQVTM, CDR2 ANQGSEA. V lost 4 bases to trimming and J lost 6 bases, with 13 bases between them. The CDR3 runs 13 residues.